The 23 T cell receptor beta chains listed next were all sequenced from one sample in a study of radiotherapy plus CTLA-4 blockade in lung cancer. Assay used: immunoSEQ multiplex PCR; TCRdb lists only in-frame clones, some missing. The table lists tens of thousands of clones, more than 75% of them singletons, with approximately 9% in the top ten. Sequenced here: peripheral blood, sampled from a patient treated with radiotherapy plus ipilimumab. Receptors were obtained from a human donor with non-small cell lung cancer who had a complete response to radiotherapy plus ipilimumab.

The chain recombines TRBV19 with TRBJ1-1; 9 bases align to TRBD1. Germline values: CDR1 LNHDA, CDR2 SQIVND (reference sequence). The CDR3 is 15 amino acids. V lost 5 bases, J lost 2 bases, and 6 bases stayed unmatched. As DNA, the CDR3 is TGTGCCAGTAGTTATACAGGGGGCATAAACACTGAAGCTTTCTTT. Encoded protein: CASSYTGGINTEAFF.

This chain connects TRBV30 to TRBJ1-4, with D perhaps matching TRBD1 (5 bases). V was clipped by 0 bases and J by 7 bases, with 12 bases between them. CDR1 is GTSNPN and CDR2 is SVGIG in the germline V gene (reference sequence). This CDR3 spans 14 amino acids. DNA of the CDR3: TGTGCCTGGAGTGTACGGGGGGGGGTTGAAAAACTGTTTTTT. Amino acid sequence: CAWSVRGGVEKLFF.

CDR3 protein: CASSVGTSGRASSYNEQFF. The CDR3 DNA reads TGTGCCAGCAGCGTAGGGACTAGCGGGAGGGCGAGCTCCTACAATGAGCAGTTCTTC. This chain uses TRBV9 with TRBJ2-1, with 15 bases that match TRBD2. The CDR3 runs 19 residues. The junction had 4 bases not matched to a gene; V was cut back by 0 bases and J by 0 bases. Looked up from germline, CDR1 is SGDLS and CDR2 is YYNGEE.

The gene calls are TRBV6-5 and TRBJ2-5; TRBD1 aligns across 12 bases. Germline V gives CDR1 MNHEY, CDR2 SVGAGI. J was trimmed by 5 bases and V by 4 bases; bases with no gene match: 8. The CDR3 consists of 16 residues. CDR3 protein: CASSFTGQGATETQYF. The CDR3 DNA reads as TGTGCCAGCAGTTTTACGGGACAGGGGGCCACGGAGACCCAGTACTTC.

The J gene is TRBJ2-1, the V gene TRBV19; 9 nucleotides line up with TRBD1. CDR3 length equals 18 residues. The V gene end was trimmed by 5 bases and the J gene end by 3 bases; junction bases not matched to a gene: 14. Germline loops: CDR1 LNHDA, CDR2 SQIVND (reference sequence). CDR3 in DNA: TGTGCCAGTAGTTCCGGGACCGGGACAGGGTCAAGCTACAATGAGCAGTTCTTC. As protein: CASSSGTGTGSSYNEQFF.

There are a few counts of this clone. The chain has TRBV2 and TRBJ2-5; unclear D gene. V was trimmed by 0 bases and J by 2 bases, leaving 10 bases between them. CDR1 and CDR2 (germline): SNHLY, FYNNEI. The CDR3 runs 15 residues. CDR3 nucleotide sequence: TGTGCCAGCAGTGAAGCCTTGGCAGTTCAAGAGACCCAGTACTTC. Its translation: CASSEALAVQETQYF.

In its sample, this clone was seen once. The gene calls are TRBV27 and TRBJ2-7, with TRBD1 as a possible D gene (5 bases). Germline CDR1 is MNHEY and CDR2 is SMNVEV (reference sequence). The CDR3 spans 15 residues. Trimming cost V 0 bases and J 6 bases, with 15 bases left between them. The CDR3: CASSLSRQGIREQYF. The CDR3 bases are TGTGCCAGCAGTTTATCGCGGCAGGGAATCCGCGAGCAGTACTTC.

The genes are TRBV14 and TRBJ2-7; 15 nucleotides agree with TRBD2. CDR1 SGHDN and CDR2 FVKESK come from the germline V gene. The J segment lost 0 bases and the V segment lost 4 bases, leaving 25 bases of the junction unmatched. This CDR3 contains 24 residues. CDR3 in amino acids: CASSPLSGLAGGQRNYLASYEQYF. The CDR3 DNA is TGTGCCAGCAGCCCCTTATCGGGACTAGCGGGGGGCCAGCGCAATTACCTTGCCTCCTACGAGCAGTACTTC.

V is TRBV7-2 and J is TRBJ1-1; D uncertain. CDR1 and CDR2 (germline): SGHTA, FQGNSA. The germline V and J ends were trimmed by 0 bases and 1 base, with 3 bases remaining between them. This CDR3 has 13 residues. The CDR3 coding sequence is TGTGCCAGCAGCTTAGCCAAGAACACTGAAGCTTTCTTT. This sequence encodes CASSLAKNTEAFF.

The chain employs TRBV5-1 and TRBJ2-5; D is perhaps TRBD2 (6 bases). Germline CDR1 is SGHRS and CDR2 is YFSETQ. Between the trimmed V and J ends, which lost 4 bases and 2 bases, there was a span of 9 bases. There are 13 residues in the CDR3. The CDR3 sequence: CASSPGTQETQYF. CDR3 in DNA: TGCGCCAGCAGCCCAGGGACTCAAGAGACCCAGTACTTC.

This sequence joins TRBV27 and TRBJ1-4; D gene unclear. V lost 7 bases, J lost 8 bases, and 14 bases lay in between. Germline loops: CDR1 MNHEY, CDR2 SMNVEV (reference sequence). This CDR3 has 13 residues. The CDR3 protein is CASKFYGEEKLFF. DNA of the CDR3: TGTGCCAGCAAATTTTACGGGGAGGAAAAACTGTTTTTT.

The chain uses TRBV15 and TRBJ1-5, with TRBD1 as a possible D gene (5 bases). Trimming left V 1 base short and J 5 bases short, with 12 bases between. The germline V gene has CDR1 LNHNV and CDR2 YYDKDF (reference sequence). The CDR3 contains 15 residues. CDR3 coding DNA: TGTGCCACCAGCAGAGGGGGGGGGATCCATCAGCCCCAGCATTTT. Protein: CATSRGGGIHQPQHF.

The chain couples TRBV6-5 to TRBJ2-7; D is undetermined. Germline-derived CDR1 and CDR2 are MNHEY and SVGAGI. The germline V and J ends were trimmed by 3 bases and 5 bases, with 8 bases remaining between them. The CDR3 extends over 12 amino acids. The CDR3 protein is CASSYDNNEQYF. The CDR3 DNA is TGTGCCAGCAGTTATGACAATAACGAGCAGTACTTC.

The CDR3 here is CATNPGTPPETQYF. Written as DNA, the CDR3 is TGTGCCACCAACCCCGGGACACCGCCAGAGACCCAGTACTTC. The gene calls are TRBV5-6 and TRBJ2-5; tentative D call: TRBD1 (6 bases). CDR1 is SGHDT, CDR2 YYEEEE, per germline. The V end lost 9 bases, the J end lost 4 bases, and 19 bases lay between the germline ends. This CDR3 has 14 amino acids.

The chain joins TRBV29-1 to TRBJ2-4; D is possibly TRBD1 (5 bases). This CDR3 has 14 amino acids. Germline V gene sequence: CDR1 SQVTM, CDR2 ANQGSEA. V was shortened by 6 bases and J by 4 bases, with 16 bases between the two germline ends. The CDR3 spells CSVLNGAGKNIQYF. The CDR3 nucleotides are TGCAGCGTGCTGAATGGGGCAGGGAAAAACATTCAGTACTTC.

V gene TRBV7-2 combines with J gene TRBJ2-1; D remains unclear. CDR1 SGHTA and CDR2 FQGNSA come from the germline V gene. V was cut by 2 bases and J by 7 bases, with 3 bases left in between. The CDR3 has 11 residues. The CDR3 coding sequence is TGTGCCAGCAGCTTATCGAATGAGCAGTTCTTC. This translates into CASSLSNEQFF.

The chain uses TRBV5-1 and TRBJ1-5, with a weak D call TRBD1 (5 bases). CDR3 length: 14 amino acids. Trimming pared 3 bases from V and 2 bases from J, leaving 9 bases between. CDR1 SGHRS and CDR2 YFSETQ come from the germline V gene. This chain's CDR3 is CASSSWGGNQPQHF. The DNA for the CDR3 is TGCGCCAGCAGCTCTTGGGGGGGCAATCAGCCCCAGCATTTT.

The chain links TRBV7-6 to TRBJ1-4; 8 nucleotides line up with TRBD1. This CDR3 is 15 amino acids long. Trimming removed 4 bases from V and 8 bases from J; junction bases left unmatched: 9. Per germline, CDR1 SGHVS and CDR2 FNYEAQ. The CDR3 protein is CASSSQDRVAEKLFF. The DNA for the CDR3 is TGTGCCAGCAGCTCCCAGGACAGGGTGGCAGAAAAACTGTTTTTT.

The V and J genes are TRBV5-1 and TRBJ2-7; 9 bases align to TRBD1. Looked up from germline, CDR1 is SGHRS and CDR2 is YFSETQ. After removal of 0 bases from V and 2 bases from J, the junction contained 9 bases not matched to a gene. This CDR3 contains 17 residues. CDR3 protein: CASSLEGPDRGPYEQYF. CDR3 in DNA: TGCGCCAGCAGCTTGGAGGGCCCGGACAGGGGACCCTACGAGCAGTACTTC.

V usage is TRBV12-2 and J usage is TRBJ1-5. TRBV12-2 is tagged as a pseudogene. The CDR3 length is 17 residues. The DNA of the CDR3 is TGTGCAAGTCGCTTAGGAGGGCCGGTTTATAGCAATCAGCCCCAGCATTTT. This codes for CASRLGGPVYSNQPQHF.

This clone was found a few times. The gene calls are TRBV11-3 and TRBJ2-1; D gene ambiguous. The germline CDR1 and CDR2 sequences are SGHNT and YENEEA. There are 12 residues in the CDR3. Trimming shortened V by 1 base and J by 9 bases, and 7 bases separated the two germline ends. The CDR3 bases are TGTGCCAGCAGCTTAGGAGGTTTTGAGCAGTTCTTC. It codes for CASSLGGFEQFF. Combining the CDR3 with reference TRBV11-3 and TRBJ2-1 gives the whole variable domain EAGVVQSPRYKIIEKKQPVAFWCNPISGHNTLYWYLQNLGQGPELLIRYENEEAVDDSQLPKDRFSAERLKGVDSTLKIQPAELGDSAVYLCASSLGGFEQFFGPGTRLTVL.

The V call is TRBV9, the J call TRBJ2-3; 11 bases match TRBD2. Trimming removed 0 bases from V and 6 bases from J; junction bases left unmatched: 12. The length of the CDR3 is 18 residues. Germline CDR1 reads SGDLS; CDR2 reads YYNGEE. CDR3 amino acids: CASSVGSSLAGGWDTQYF. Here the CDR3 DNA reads TGTGCCAGCAGCGTAGGCTCATCCCTAGCGGGGGGTTGGGATACGCAGTATTTT.

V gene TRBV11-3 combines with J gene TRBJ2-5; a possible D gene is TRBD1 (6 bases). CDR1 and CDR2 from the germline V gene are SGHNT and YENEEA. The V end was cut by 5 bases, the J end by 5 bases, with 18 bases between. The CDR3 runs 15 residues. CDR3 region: CASSQGTGFGETQYF. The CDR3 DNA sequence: TGTGCCAGCAGCCAGGGTACAGGGTTTGGGGAGACCCAGTACTTC.